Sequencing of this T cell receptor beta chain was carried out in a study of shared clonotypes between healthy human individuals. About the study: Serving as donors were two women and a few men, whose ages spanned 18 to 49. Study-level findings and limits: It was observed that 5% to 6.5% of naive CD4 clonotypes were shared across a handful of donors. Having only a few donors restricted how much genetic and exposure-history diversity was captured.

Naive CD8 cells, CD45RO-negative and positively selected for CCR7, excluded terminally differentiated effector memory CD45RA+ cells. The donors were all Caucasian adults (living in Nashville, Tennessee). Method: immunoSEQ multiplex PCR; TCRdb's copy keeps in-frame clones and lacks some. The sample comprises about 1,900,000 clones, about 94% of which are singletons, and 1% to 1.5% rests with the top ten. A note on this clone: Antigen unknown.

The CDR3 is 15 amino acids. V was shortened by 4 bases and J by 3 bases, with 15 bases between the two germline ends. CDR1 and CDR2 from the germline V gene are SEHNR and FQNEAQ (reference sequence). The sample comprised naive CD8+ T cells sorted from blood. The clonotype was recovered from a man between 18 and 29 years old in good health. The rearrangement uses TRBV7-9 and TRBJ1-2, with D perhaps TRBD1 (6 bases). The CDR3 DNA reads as TGTGCCAGCAGCTCGGGATGGGGGGCGGACTATGGCTACACCTTC. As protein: CASSSGWGADYGYTF.